These 9 T cell receptor beta chains came from one sample sequenced in a study of vaccination and CD4 T cells after COVID-19. Cultured CD4+ T-cell DNA underwent Oncomine TCR Beta short-read sequencing. Each CDR3 protein is one row after TCRdb ran MiXCR on the PCR reads. The sample has about 7,800 distinct CDR3 sequences; approximately 41% are singletons. What these receptors recognize is not known. Treatment denoted: roughly ten-day PBMC culture with coronavirus spike peptide pools or control peptides (ViraFEST assay). Ahead of the COVID-19 pandemic (2011-2018), the CD4+ T cells of the unexposed donor were collected. Sample: CD4+ T cells from blood, cultured in vitro. These receptors were collected from a human donor in good health.

This clonotype was seen a handful of times. CDR3 coding DNA: TGTGCCAGTAGTATAGTCGGCCTCCGAGGGGGGGTGGACGGGGAGCTGTTTTTT. Protein sequence: CASSIVGLRGGVDGELFF. The chain couples TRBV19 to TRBJ2-2; maybe TRBD2 (7 bases). Trimming removed 1 base from V and 7 bases from J, with 22 bases in between. The CDR3 extends over 18 amino acids. CDR1 and CDR2 (germline): LNHDA, SQIVND (reference sequence).

The genes are TRBV7-2 and TRBJ2-3; 7 nucleotides agree with TRBD1. The ends lost 8 bases at V and 5 bases at J; junction bases unmatched: 13. This CDR3 comprises 15 residues. Germline V gene lookup returns CDR1 SGHTA and CDR2 FQGNSA. CDR3 residues: CASGGRTGGGDTQYF. The CDR3 nucleotides read TGTGCCAGCGGGGGTAGGACAGGAGGAGGAGATACGCAGTATTTT.

CDR3 in amino acids: CASSPGQGLHANTGELFF. The DNA for the CDR3 is TGTGCCAGCAGCCCGGGACAGGGCCTCCACGCGAACACCGGGGAGCTGTTTTTT. This chain uses TRBV11-3 with TRBJ2-2, with 9 bases aligning to TRBD1. Germline CDR1 SGHNT, CDR2 YENEEA. Unmatched junction bases numbered 10, after V lost 5 bases and J lost 0 bases. This CDR3 region has 18 residues.

V and J are TRBV6-1 and TRBJ2-1, with 7 bases that match TRBD2. Germline V lookup: CDR1 MNHNS, CDR2 SASEGT. The CDR3 has 16 residues. V was clipped by 7 bases and J by 1 base; unmatched bases: 10. CDR3 nucleotide sequence: TGTGCCAGCACGGGATTAGCGGGTTTTTCCTACAATGAGCAGTTCTTC. This sequence encodes CASTGLAGFSYNEQFF.

The CDR3 bases are TGTGCCAGCAGTTTCGGGGGGGCTAACTATGGCTACACCTTC. Protein product: CASSFGGANYGYTF. The J gene is TRBJ1-2, the V gene TRBV28; possible D gene TRBD1, 5 bases. The germline CDR1 and CDR2 sequences are MDHEN and SYDVKM. Trimming took 3 bases from V and 0 from J, leaving 8 bases between them. The CDR3 runs to 14 residues.

This clonotype was detected only a few times. V gene TRBV15 combines with J gene TRBJ2-2, with 7 positions matching TRBD1. V lost 2 bases to trimming and J lost 5 bases; unmatched junction nucleotides: 11. The CDR3 is 17 amino acids. Germline V gene data show CDR1 as LNHNV and CDR2 as YYDKDF (reference sequence). CDR3 nucleotide sequence: TGTGCCACCAGCAGATTTGCCGGGACAGACGAAACCGGGGAGCTGTTTTTT. Translated, it gives CATSRFAGTDETGELFF. Based on the CDR3 plus reference TRBV15 and TRBJ2-2, the full variable domain is DAMVIQNPRYQVTQFGKPVTLSCSQTLNHNVMYWYQQKSSQAPKLLFHYYDKDFNNEADTPDNFQSRRPNTSFCFLDIRSPGLGDTAMYLCATSRFAGTDETGELFFGEGSRLTVL.

This clonotype was seen a handful of times. J is TRBJ2-5 and V is TRBV20-1; D is ambiguous. Germline CDR1 and CDR2: DFQATT and SNEGSKA (reference sequence). The CDR3 extends over 11 amino acids. V shed 6 bases and J shed 1 base, with 6 bases lying between them. CDR3 protein: CSAQIQETQYF. The CDR3 nucleotides are TGCAGTGCCCAAATCCAAGAGACCCAGTACTTC.

V and J are TRBV19 and TRBJ2-5, with 8 bases matching TRBD2. Germline V lookup: CDR1 LNHDA, CDR2 SQIVND (reference sequence). CDR3 size: 15 residues. The trim removed 2 bases at V and 2 bases at J, leaving 4 bases unmatched. CDR3 loop: CASSISSGGQETQYF. CDR3 DNA: TGTGCCAGTAGTATATCCAGCGGGGGACAAGAGACCCAGTACTTC.

The chain employs TRBV7-2 and TRBJ1-6; perhaps TRBD1 as D (6 bases). Germline V gene sequence: CDR1 SGHTA, CDR2 FQGNSA. V gave up 2 bases and J gave up 0 bases, with 23 bases separating them. This CDR3 has 21 residues. CDR3 amino acids: CASSLPYREFFQSSYNSPLHF. The CDR3 nucleotides read TGTGCCAGCAGCTTACCGTACAGGGAGTTCTTCCAGAGCTCCTATAATTCACCCCTCCACTTT.